The 29 T cell receptor beta chains reported below all come from one sample, sequenced in a study of glioma-infiltrating T cells. The iRepertoire nested amplicon-rescue multiplex PCR amplified TCR alpha and beta CDR3s from RNA. A single record per CDR3 protein comes from TCRdb applying MiXCR to the multiplex PCR reads. Of under 150,000 distinct CDR3 sequences listed, roughly two fifths are singletons. Sequencing was done on a sample of glioma tissue, nonneoplastic brain tissue, or PBMCs (not recorded which). The source of these receptors is a human donor with low-grade glioma or glioblastoma, undergoing nonglioma brain surgery, or in good health (not recorded which).

The chain links TRBV7-2 to TRBJ1-2; D remains ambiguous. Germline CDR1 SGHTA, CDR2 FQGNSA. This CDR3 has 13 residues. V gave up 3 bases and J gave up 2 bases, with 7 bases separating them. The CDR3 DNA sequence: TGTGCCAGCAGCTTGATCATAAACTATGGCTACACCTTC. Translated, it gives CASSLIINYGYTF.

This clonotype was seen a few times. The DNA for the CDR3 is TGTGCCAGCAGCCGGGGATTTAGCAATCAGCCCCAGCATTTT. Its protein product is CASSRGFSNQPQHF. The genes are TRBV6-1 and TRBJ1-5; D gene uncertain. This CDR3 region has 14 residues. Trimming left V 6 bases short and J 0 bases short, with 9 bases between. Germline V CDR1 and CDR2: MNHNS, SASEGT.

V gene TRBV15 combines with J gene TRBJ2-5; D gene uncertain. V gave up 0 bases and J gave up 4 bases, with 9 bases separating them. This CDR3 is built from 14 residues. The germline CDR1 and CDR2 sequences are LNHNV and YYDKDF (reference sequence). CDR3 in DNA: TGTGCCACCAGCAGAGACGTGGTCCGAGAGACCCAGTACTTC. It encodes CATSRDVVRETQYF.

The rearrangement joins TRBV6-1 to TRBJ1-1; D is uncertain. Germline V gene data show CDR1 as MNHNS and CDR2 as SASEGT. The CDR3 contains 12 residues. Trimming shortened V by 0 bases and J by 11 bases, and 10 bases separated the two germline ends. The CDR3: CASSEAVRAAFF. The CDR3 DNA sequence: TGTGCCAGCAGTGAAGCGGTAAGGGCTGCTTTCTTT.

This clonotype was observed a few times. The chain joins TRBV6-4 to TRBJ2-3, with D unclear. CDR1 is MRHNA and CDR2 is SNTAGT in the germline V gene. Trimming took off 2 bases at V and 5 bases at J, with 8 bases between the two ends. The CDR3 runs 13 residues. CDR3 residues: CASSDRARDTQYF. As DNA, the CDR3 is TGTGCCAGCAGTGACCGAGCTCGAGATACGCAGTATTTT.

This clonotype has only a few counts. The V and J genes are TRBV19 and TRBJ2-7; D call uncertain. The CDR3 has 12 amino acids. Trimming stripped 3 bases from V and 4 bases from J, with 7 bases between. Germline V gene sequence: CDR1 LNHDA, CDR2 SQIVND (reference sequence). Written as DNA, the CDR3 is TGTGCCAGTAGTATTCGGCGATACGAGCAGTACTTC. This encodes CASSIRRYEQYF.

This clonotype has a single count. The chain combines TRBV7-9 with TRBJ2-3, with 7 bases lining up with TRBD2. V shed 2 bases and J 5 bases; nucleotides not matched to a gene: 4. Germline CDR1 SEHNR, CDR2 FQNEAQ (reference sequence). The CDR3 spans 14 residues. The chain's CDR3 is CASSLMGGEDTQYF. The CDR3 DNA is TGTGCCAGCAGCTTAATGGGGGGGGAAGATACGCAGTATTTT.

The sample holds a few counts of this clonotype. The rearrangement joins TRBV10-1 to TRBJ2-3; no definite D call. This CDR3 spans 13 amino acids. V lost 4 bases and J lost 4, with 9 bases in between. The germline gives CDR1 WNHNN, CDR2 SYGVQD (reference sequence). Here the CDR3 reads CASSAPDSDTQYF. For the CDR3, the DNA is TGCGCCAGCAGTGCCCCTGATTCAGATACGCAGTATTTT.

The sample holds a few counts of this clonotype. This sequence joins TRBV28 and TRBJ1-1; D ambiguous. CDR3 length equals 11 residues. Germline lookup yields CDR1 MDHEN and CDR2 SYDVKM. V lost 6 bases and J lost 7, with 9 bases in between. CDR3 residues: CASSRRGEAFF. The CDR3 coding sequence is TGTGCCAGCAGCCGACGGGGTGAAGCTTTCTTT.

This clonotype turned up a few times. The J gene is TRBJ1-1, the V gene TRBV20-1; 7 positions agree with TRBD1. Per germline, CDR1 DFQATT and CDR2 SNEGSKA (reference sequence). There are 14 residues in the CDR3. V lost 0 bases to trimming and J lost 1 base; unmatched junction nucleotides: 2. CDR3 region: CSAREGQTNTEAFF. The CDR3 coding sequence is TGCAGTGCTAGAGAGGGACAGACGAACACTGAAGCTTTCTTT.

The chain is built from TRBV6-1 and TRBJ2-1; 10 nucleotides line up with TRBD2. This CDR3 is built from 18 residues. In germline, CDR1 is MNHNS, CDR2 SASEGT. The trim removed 6 bases at V and 1 base at J, leaving 12 bases unmatched. DNA of the CDR3: TGTGCCAGCAGCCTGGGAGCGGGGGGGCCTTGGTCCTACAATGAGCAGTTCTTC. This codes for CASSLGAGGPWSYNEQFF.

This chain links TRBV7-2 with TRBJ2-2; 8 nucleotides align to TRBD2. Germline CDR1 and CDR2: SGHTA and FQGNSA. The CDR3 is made up of 14 amino acids. Trimming took 4 bases from V and 6 from J; bases not matched to a gene: 4. The CDR3: CASSSGTRAGELFF. The CDR3 DNA reads TGTGCCAGCAGCTCGGGGACTAGGGCCGGGGAGCTGTTTTTT.

This clonotype has at least ten counts. The chain uses TRBV6-1 and TRBJ2-3; 7 bases line up with TRBD1. Germline values: CDR1 MNHNS, CDR2 SASEGT. J lost 5 bases, V lost 6 bases, and 17 bases had no gene match. This CDR3 is 17 amino acids long. The CDR3 spells CASSNARLRQGKDTQYF. The CDR3 DNA reads TGTGCCAGCAGCAACGCCCGACTCAGACAGGGCAAAGATACGCAGTATTTT.

The CDR3 DNA follows: TGTGCCAGCAGCTTAGGTGGGTCGCAGCCCCAGCATTTT. This gives the protein CASSLGGSQPQHF. The rearrangement joins TRBV7-2 to TRBJ1-5, with D unresolved. Germline V CDR1 and CDR2: SGHTA, FQGNSA. The CDR3 consists of 13 residues. V was clipped by 1 base and J by 7 bases, with 8 bases between them.

This clonotype was observed a few times. The chain combines TRBV4-2 with TRBJ1-1, with TRBD1 matching over 7 bases. The V gene end was trimmed by 0 bases and the J gene end by 4 bases; junction bases not matched to a gene: 5. The V gene's germline CDR1 is LGHNA and CDR2 YNFKEQ. CDR3 length: 15 amino acids. CDR3 coding DNA: TGTGCCAGCAGCCAAGAGGGGACAGCAGTCACTGAAGCTTTCTTT. This codes for CASSQEGTAVTEAFF.

This clonotype showed up just a few times. V and J are TRBV7-2 and TRBJ2-5; D might be TRBD1 or TRBD2, each matching 5 bases. This CDR3 has 14 amino acids. CDR1 and CDR2 from the germline V gene are SGHTA and FQGNSA. Trimming pared 2 bases from V and 2 bases from J, leaving 9 bases between. CDR3: CASSLNGAQETQYF. CDR3 DNA sequence: TGTGCCAGCAGCTTAAACGGGGCGCAAGAGACCCAGTACTTC.

The chain recombines TRBV6-1 with TRBJ1-5; 8 bases fit TRBD1. Germline V gives CDR1 MNHNS, CDR2 SASEGT. After removal of 4 bases from V and 4 bases from J, the junction contained 9 bases not matched to a gene. The CDR3 consists of 16 residues. CDR3: CASSARQGYGNQPQHF. DNA for the CDR3: TGTGCCAGCAGTGCGCGACAGGGGTATGGGAATCAGCCCCAGCATTTT.

The chain has TRBV28 and TRBJ2-5; weak D call: TRBD1 (5 bases). Germline V gives CDR1 MDHEN, CDR2 SYDVKM. CDR3 length: 16 amino acids. The V and J ends lost 6 bases and 4 bases respectively, with 21 bases between them. CDR3 nucleotide sequence: TGTGCCAGCAGCTCCAGCGTCCGGGCCCAGGGAGAGACCCAGTACTTC. It is translated as CASSSSVRAQGETQYF.

The V and J genes are TRBV2 and TRBJ1-1; 7 bases are shared with TRBD1. J lost 3 bases, V lost 7 bases, and 2 bases had no gene match. Germline CDR1 reads SNHLY; CDR2 reads FYNNEI. This CDR3 contains 12 residues. The CDR3 loop reads CASNRGDTEAFF. The CDR3 DNA follows: TGTGCCAGCAACAGGGGAGACACTGAAGCTTTCTTT.

The chain recombines TRBV9 with TRBJ2-1, with TRBD2 matching over 15 bases. J lost 5 bases, V lost 5 bases, and 2 bases had no gene match. Germline V gene sequence: CDR1 SGDLS, CDR2 YYNGEE. This CDR3 spans 15 amino acids. CDR3 sequence (DNA): TGTGCCAGCAGTGGACTAGCGGGGGGGCACAATGAGCAGTTCTTC. Translation: CASSGLAGGHNEQFF. Combining the CDR3 with reference TRBV9 and TRBJ2-1 gives the whole variable domain DSGVTQTPKHLITATGQRVTLRCSPRSGDLSVYWYQQSLDQGLQFLIQYYNGEERAKGNILERFSAQQFPDLHSELNLSSLELGDSALYFCASSGLAGGHNEQFFGPGTRLTVL.

This clonotype has a count of ten or more. The rearrangement uses TRBV6-1 and TRBJ2-5; TRBD2 matches at 9 bases. CDR1 and CDR2 (germline): MNHNS, SASEGT. J gave up 3 bases and V 10 bases, and 18 bases lay outside the gene matches. The CDR3 has 17 residues. The CDR3 DNA is TGTGCCACCGAGGCCACTAGCGGGCTCAACGGGAAAGAGACCCAGTACTTC. Translation: CATEATSGLNGKETQYF.

This clonotype came up once. V usage is TRBV11-2 and J usage is TRBJ2-5, with 7 bases identical to TRBD2. Germline CDR1 SGHAT, CDR2 FQNNGV. Losses at the gene ends were 0 bases for V and 5 bases for J; bases not matched to a gene: 9. The CDR3 covers 16 residues. The DNA for the CDR3 is TGTGCCAGCAGCTTAGATTCGGGAGGAATGGGTGAGACCCAGTACTTC. Protein: CASSLDSGGMGETQYF. Looking up the rest from reference TRBV11-2 and TRBJ2-5 gives the full variable domain: EAGVAQSPRYKIIEKRQSVAFWCNPISGHATLYWYQQILGQGPKLLIQFQNNGVVDDSQLPKDRFSAERLKGVDSTLKIQPAKLEDSAVYLCASSLDSGGMGETQYFGPGTRLLVL.

As regards this clonotype: A much larger clone lies a single base off, so this may be a read error. This chain connects TRBV6-1 to TRBJ1-6; possible D gene TRBD1, 5 bases. In germline, CDR1 is MNHNS, CDR2 SASEGT. The CDR3 sequence is 14 residues long. The CDR3 protein is CASSDFDRNSHLHF. CDR3 in DNA: TGTGCCAGCAGTGATTTTGACAGAAATTCACACCTCCACTTT.

This clonotype was picked up many times. This chain uses TRBV20-1 with TRBJ1-1; unclear D gene. Germline CDR1 is DFQATT and CDR2 is SNEGSKA (reference sequence). The CDR3 has 15 residues. Trimming stripped 1 base from V and 1 base from J, with 13 bases between. The CDR3, as DNA: TGCAGTGCTAGAGCCGGCGGATCAGGGAACACTGAAGCTTTCTTT. Translation: CSARAGGSGNTEAFF.

This chain joins TRBV20-1 and TRBJ1-1; no reliable D call. The V gene lost 6 bases and the J gene lost 4 bases, with 18 bases spanning the gap. This CDR3 spans 14 amino acids. Germline values: CDR1 DFQATT, CDR2 SNEGSKA (reference sequence). This CDR3 reads CSAPTELGSTEAFF. Written as DNA, the CDR3 is TGCAGTGCGCCGACCGAGCTTGGGAGCACTGAAGCTTTCTTT.

In its sample, this clonotype was seen a few times. The chain couples TRBV7-2 to TRBJ1-5, with TRBD1 as a possible D gene (5 bases). Germline lookup yields CDR1 SGHTA and CDR2 FQGNSA. V was clipped by 5 bases and J by 0 bases, with 11 bases between them. The CDR3 sequence is 15 residues long. Here the CDR3 reads CASSERGYSNQPQHF. The CDR3 DNA reads TGTGCCAGCAGCGAACGGGGGTATAGCAATCAGCCCCAGCATTTT.

This chain connects TRBV7-2 to TRBJ2-1, with a tentative D call TRBD2 (5 bases). Trimming left V 1 base short and J 9 bases short, with 10 bases between. Per the germline V gene, CDR1 is SGHTA and CDR2 is FQGNSA. The CDR3 is made up of 13 amino acids. CDR3 residues: CASSLGGIGEQFF. CDR3 in DNA: TGTGCCAGCAGCTTAGGAGGGATTGGTGAGCAGTTCTTC.

This chain joins TRBV27 and TRBJ2-7; TRBD2 agrees at 14 bases. Germline CDR1 is MNHEY and CDR2 is SMNVEV (reference sequence). The CDR3 is 16 amino acids. V shed 5 bases and J 5 bases; nucleotides not matched to a gene: 8. The CDR3 loop is CASSLLGLAGVNEQYF. The CDR3 bases are TGTGCCAGCAGTCTACTGGGACTAGCGGGAGTCAACGAGCAGTACTTC.

This sequence joins TRBV2 and TRBJ1-4; D unclear. CDR1 SNHLY and CDR2 FYNNEI come from the germline V gene. Between the trimmed V and J ends, which lost 3 bases and 5 bases, there was a span of 10 bases. The CDR3 length is 14 residues. The CDR3: CASSEIQKNEKLFF. The CDR3 bases are TGTGCCAGCAGTGAGATACAGAAAAATGAAAAACTGTTTTTT.